This T cell receptor (beta chain) was profiled in a study of cytomegalovirus exposure and HLA in healthy donors (dated 2017 in TCRdb). The study in broad terms: In an earlier analysis of fewer than 750 of the donors, roughly 300 Gb of sequence data and 100 million or so unique TCR beta sequences from about 180 million T cells were reported. Because of strong linkage in the cohort, five DR-DQ haplotypes were treated as single units for association and clustering. Alongside the repertoire data, information on donor age, sex, ethnicity and CMV serostatus was compiled. To study patterns of TCR occurrence, a later analysis re-analyzed previously published TCR beta repertoires from around 660 donors and added high-resolution HLA genotyping. An earlier analysis of 587 of the donors applied high-throughput TCR beta sequencing to assess whether each TCR beta V gene segment acted as functional or pseudogenic. Besides the first cohort of approximately 710 subjects, a separate validation cohort made up of 120 different subjects was used. A later genetic analysis used genome-wide SNP genotypes for about 65% of the roughly 700 donors, treating that subset as a discovery cohort. Rather than using new phenotypic data, the later analysis identified candidate immune exposures from TCR beta sequences and from how often those sequences occurred across donors. The T cell repertoires of around 670 subjects were profiled by immunosequencing and related to cytomegalovirus serostatus. All discovery cohort repertoires had been generated using a single sequencing platform. Of the 398 genotyped donors, approximately 83% fell in the genetic ancestry cluster associated with self-reported Caucasian donors. The aim of the study was to test whether cataloging public T cell receptors could identify signatures of past pathogen exposure. Across some 400 genotyped donors of the cohort, an average of 235,054 unique TCR beta nucleotide sequences per donor were sequenced, and 15% to 20% of those sequences were non-productive. The number of typed donors differed by locus: 629-630 for A, B, C, DRB1 and DQB1; some 540 for DQA1; 606 for DPA1; and 400 to 480 for DPB1. High-throughput TCR immunosequencing, statistical association of individual TCRs with disease status, and machine learning were combined to predict cytomegalovirus infection status. HLA typing covered class I and class II loci at four-digit resolution. An early release that covered roughly 600 HLA-typed donors contained approximately 300 gigabases of sequencing data and tens of millions of unique TCR sequences.

The V end loses 6 bases and the J end loses 7 bases, and a stretch of 27 bases separates them. The CDR3 runs 17 residues from the cysteine to the phenylalanine. Only CDR3 DNA remains: 51 bases, in frame from the first base. CDR1 is given as MGHRA and CDR2 as YSYEKL, both from the germline V gene. The full study reports these points: The study listed 164 TCR beta chains as associated with cytomegalovirus. Because counts were too low, approximately 18 rarely observed V segments, including chromosome 9 orphons, were excluded from the earlier analysis of some 540 of the donors. In a later genetic analysis, a missense DCLRE1C variant was associated with V-gene and J-gene trimming of TCR beta chains, and the association was replicated in an independent cohort. According to a later analysis, most CMV-associated TCR beta chains appeared to be HLA-restricted, and the HLA associations seemed to be driven largely by CMV exposure. The 87-base-pair reads could not distinguish some IMGT-functional V segments, including TRBV6-2 and TRBV6-3, so those segments were excluded. Several of the top co-occurrence clusters appeared to be linked to parvovirus B19, influenza, CMV and Epstein-Barr virus, according to a later analysis. A later analysis associated roughly 17,000 TCR beta sequences with specific HLA alleles at a false discovery rate of 0.05. According to a later genetic analysis, donors in an Asian-associated ancestry cluster had fewer N-insertions in productive TCRs than the approximately 610-donor mean. The only immune exposure information available for the cohort was CMV serostatus. HLA typing was unavailable for some donors at each locus, so association tests used only the typed subset. The classifier was reported to diagnose cytomegalovirus status with high specificity and sensitivity in both the original cohort and the validation cohort. Sequencing depth was assumed to be roughly uniform across donors in the presence/absence analyses, though that assumption may not hold. Across donors, most TCR sequences were observed very rarely, whereas some public TCRs were present in many individuals. In an earlier analysis of roughly 560 of the donors, most TCR beta V segments were observed in productive rearrangements about 87% or about 30% of the time, broadly matching IMGT annotations. The authors suggested that the approach could potentially be extended to other disease states and immunological phenotypes. Linkage disequilibrium might explain the correlated functional status among segregating V segments, but an unknown experimental factor could not be excluded. Assigning TCR associations to individual alleles was difficult when HLA alleles, especially DR and DQ, strongly co-occurred. This cohort had only TCR beta chains sequenced, and the lack of alpha or paired-chain data limited which features could be detected. Three of the identified cytomegalovirus-associated TCR beta chains were confirmed in vitro to be specific for cytomegalovirus antigens. Compared with equally common non-associated chains, HLA-associated TCR beta chains in a later analysis were more clonally expanded and had lower generation probabilities. A cluster of highly shared sequence variants was judged likely to be a technical artifact of the sequencing pipeline. According to a later analysis, TCR association rates differed among HLA loci, with DRB1 alleles showing the most associated TCRs and HLA-C alleles showing the fewest. A further reported finding was that TCR beta sequences accurately predicted the HLA-A and HLA-B alleles for most subjects in the first cohort.

Library preparation was by the immunoSEQ multiplex PCR assay. For the multiplex PCR, a mixture combining 60 forward primers for TCR Vbeta segments and 13 reverse primers for TCR Jbeta segments was used. The CDR3 region of rearranged TCR beta genes was amplified from genomic DNA with a multiplex PCR assay. Amplified TCR beta libraries were sequenced as 87-base-pair reads on the Illumina HiSeq System. In the paper's pipeline: Across the roughly 600 repertoires, a later analysis counted tens of millions of unique TCR beta chains, some 11 million of which were shared by at least two donors. Raw reads were error-corrected and collapsed into unique sequences with a nearest-neighbor algorithm that merged closely related sequences to remove PCR and sequencing errors. V, D and J gene segments were assigned by aligning CDR3 sequences to IMGT reference sequences. For a sequence to be retained, a match of at least six nucleotides to both a V gene segment and a J gene segment was required. Rearrangements were classified as productive when the CDR3 lacked stop codons and remained in frame with V and J, and all other rearrangements were classified as non-productive. Following IMGT convention, CDR3 was defined as the stretch from the second conserved V-encoded cysteine to the conserved J-encoded phenylalanine. Sequences without an unambiguous match to a single V gene segment were excluded from the earlier analysis of several hundred of the donors. In an earlier analysis of 587 of the donors, a V segment was called functional when productive rearrangements were above 56.7%, and segregating when the standard deviation between donors exceeded 5%. A statistical classification framework was built to diagnose cytomegalovirus status from the catalog of TCR beta chain sequences. V and J gene assignment, in a later analysis, came from comparing TCR nucleotide sequences with IMGT/GENE-DB human TR gene sequences. The TCRdist pipeline was used in a later analysis to assign CDR3 sequences and most-parsimonious VDJ recombination scenarios. A later analysis defined each TCR beta chain by its CDR3 amino acid sequence plus V-gene family, and excluded reads lacking a unique V-gene family. A later analysis removed several hundred highly shared, low-generation-probability nucleotide sequences to deal with suspected cross-contamination and a sequencing artifact. For each public chain, a later analysis derived a clonal expansion index from normalized ranks of inferred template counts within each repertoire. In a later analysis, generation probabilities were computed using a VDJ recombination model fitted to out-of-frame rearrangements, and the results were checked against IGoR. In a later analysis, hypergeometric tests were used to score TCR-TCR, TCR-HLA and TCR-CMV co-occurrence, with a repertoire-size bias correction applied to TCR pairs. A later analysis estimated false discovery rates by permuting HLA or CMV assignments 20 times. In a later analysis, co-occurring TCRs were grouped using DBSCAN, with TCRdist sequence similarity added in when clustering inside HLA-allele-positive subsets. Co-occurrence clustering excluded repertoires with fewer than 30,000 or more than 120,000 public chains, plus five with anomalous nucleotide sharing. TCRdb's version of the immuneACCESS table is confined to in-frame rearrangements and falls short of the full clone set. An unresolved V gene accounts for under half of the shortfall where checked; the remainder is of unknown origin. That table furnishes V, J and clone size, whereas the DNA furnished D and trimming. This sample holds 120,000 to 150,000 clones; 78% were observed only once. The ten top clones hold less than 3.5% of the sample.

In regard to this clone: What antigen it recognizes has not been identified. Base qualities are missing; no much larger clone stands one base away.

The cohort was made up of 666 healthy bone marrow donors. All cohort members were sampled while nominally healthy, although unrecorded immune exposures were likely present. The donor tested CMV seronegative and was one of the 352 seronegative cohort members. A peripheral blood sample was provided by each donor, and peripheral blood mononuclear cells were used for TCR beta sequencing. The Qiagen DNeasy Blood Extraction Kit was used to extract genomic DNA from the blood cell samples. Sequencing used PBMCs. The sequence is built from TRBV4-1 and TRBJ1-1; TRBD1 is possibly the D segment (5 matching bases). This receptor was obtained from a male donor in good health and CMV-seronegative. CDR3 loop: CASRFRAVYSGQSEAFF. In nucleotides, the sequence is TGCGCCAGCAGGTTCAGGGCCGTATATAGCGGGCAGAGTGAAGCTTTCTTT.